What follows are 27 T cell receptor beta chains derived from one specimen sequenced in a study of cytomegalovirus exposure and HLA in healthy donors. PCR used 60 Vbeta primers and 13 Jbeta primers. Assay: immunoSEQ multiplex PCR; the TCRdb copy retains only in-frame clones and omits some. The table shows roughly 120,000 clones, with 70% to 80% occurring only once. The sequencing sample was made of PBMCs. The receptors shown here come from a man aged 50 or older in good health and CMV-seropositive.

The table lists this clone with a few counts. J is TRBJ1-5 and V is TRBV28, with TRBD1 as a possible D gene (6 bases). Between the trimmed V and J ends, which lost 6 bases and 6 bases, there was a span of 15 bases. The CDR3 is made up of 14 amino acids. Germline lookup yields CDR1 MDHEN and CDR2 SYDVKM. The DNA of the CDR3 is TGTGCCAGCAGACTTAGTACAGGGACTCAGCCCCAGCATTTT. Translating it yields CASRLSTGTQPQHF.

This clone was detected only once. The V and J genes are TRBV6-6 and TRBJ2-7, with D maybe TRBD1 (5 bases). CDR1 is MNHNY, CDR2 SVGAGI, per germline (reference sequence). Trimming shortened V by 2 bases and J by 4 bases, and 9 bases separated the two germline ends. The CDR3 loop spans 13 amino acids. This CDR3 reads CASSYQGTYEQYF. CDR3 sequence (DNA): TGTGCCAGCAGTTACCAGGGTACTTACGAGCAGTACTTC.

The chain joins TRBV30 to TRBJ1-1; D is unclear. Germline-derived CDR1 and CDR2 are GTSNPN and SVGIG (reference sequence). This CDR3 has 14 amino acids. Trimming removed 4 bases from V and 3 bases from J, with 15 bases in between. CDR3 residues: CAWKTVPRDTEAFF. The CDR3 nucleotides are TGTGCCTGGAAGACCGTACCGAGGGACACTGAAGCTTTCTTT.

This chain's CDR3 is CASSALPTANYGYTF. For the CDR3, the DNA is TGCGCCAGCAGCGCCCTACCGACAGCTAACTATGGCTACACCTTC. V and J are TRBV5-1 and TRBJ1-2; D is perhaps TRBD1 (5 bases). The germline V and J ends were trimmed by 4 bases and 0 bases, with 13 bases remaining between them. The CDR3 length is 15 residues. Germline V lookup: CDR1 SGHRS, CDR2 YFSETQ.

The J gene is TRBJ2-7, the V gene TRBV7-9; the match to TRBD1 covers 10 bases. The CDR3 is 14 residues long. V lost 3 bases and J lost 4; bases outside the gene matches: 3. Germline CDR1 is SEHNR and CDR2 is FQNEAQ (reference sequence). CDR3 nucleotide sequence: TGTGCCAGCAGCTTCGGACAGGGGGTTTACGAGCAGTACTTC. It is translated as CASSFGQGVYEQYF.

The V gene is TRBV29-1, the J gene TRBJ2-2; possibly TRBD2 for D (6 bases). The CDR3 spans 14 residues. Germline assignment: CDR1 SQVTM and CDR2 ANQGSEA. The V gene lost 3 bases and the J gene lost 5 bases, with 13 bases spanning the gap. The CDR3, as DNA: TGCAGCGTTGATGGGGGGTTGAATACCGGGGAGCTGTTTTTT. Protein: CSVDGGLNTGELFF.

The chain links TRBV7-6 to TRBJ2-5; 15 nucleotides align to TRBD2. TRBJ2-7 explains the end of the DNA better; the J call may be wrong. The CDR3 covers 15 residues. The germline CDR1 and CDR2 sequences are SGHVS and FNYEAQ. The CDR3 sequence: CASSLGTSGRGEQYF. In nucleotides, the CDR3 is TGTGCCAGCAGCTTAGGGACTAGCGGGAGGGGCGAGCAGTACTTC.

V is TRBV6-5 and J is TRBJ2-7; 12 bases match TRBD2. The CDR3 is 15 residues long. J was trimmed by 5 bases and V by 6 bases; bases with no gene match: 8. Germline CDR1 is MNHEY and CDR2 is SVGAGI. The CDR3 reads CASSITSGRLHEQYF. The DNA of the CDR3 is TGTGCCAGCAGCATCACTAGCGGGAGGCTACACGAGCAGTACTTC.

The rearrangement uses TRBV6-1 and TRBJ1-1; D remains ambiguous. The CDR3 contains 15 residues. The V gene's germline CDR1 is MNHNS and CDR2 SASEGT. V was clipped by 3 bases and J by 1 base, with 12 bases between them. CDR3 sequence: CASSDQTRGNTEAFF. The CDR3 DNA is TGTGCCAGCAGTGACCAAACTCGGGGGAACACTGAAGCTTTCTTT.

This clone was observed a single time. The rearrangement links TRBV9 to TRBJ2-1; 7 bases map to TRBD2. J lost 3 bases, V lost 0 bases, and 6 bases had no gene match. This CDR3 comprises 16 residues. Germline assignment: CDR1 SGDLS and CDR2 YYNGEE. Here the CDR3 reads CASSVDQRENYNEQFF. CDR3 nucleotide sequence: TGTGCCAGCAGCGTAGATCAGCGGGAAAACTACAATGAGCAGTTCTTC.

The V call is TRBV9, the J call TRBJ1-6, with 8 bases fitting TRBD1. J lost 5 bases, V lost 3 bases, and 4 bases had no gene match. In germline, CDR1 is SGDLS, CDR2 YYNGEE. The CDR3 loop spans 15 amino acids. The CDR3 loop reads CASSAATGDNSPLHF. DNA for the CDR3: TGTGCCAGCAGCGCCGCGACAGGGGATAATTCACCCCTCCACTTT. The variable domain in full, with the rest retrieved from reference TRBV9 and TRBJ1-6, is DSGVTQTPKHLITATGQRVTLRCSPRSGDLSVYWYQQSLDQGLQFLIQYYNGEERAKGNILERFSAQQFPDLHSELNLSSLELGDSALYFCASSAATGDNSPLHFGNGTRLTVT.

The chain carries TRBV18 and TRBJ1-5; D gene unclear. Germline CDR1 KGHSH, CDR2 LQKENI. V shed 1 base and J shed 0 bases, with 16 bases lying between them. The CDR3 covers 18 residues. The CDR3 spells CASSPRSASGYSNQPQHF. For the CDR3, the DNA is TGTGCCAGCTCACCACGGTCAGCGTCGGGGTATAGCAATCAGCCCCAGCATTTT.

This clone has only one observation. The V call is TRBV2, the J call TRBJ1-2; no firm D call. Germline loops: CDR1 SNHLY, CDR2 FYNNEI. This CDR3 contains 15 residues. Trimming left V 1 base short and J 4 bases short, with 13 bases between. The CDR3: CASSEEWAVIYGYTF. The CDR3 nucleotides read TGTGCCAGCAGTGAAGAGTGGGCAGTCATCTATGGCTACACCTTC.

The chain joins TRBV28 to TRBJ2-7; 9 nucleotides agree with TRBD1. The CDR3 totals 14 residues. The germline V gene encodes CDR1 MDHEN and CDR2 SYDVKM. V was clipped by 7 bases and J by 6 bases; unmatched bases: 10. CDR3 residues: CASNGQGTSREQYF. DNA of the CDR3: TGTGCCAGCAACGGACAGGGGACTTCTCGCGAGCAGTACTTC.

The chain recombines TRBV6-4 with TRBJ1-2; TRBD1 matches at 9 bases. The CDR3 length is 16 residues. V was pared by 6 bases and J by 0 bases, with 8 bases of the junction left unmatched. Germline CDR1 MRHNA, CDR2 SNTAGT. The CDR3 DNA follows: TGTGCCAGCAGGCCCGGGACAGGGTATCCTAACTATGGCTACACCTTC. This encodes CASRPGTGYPNYGYTF.

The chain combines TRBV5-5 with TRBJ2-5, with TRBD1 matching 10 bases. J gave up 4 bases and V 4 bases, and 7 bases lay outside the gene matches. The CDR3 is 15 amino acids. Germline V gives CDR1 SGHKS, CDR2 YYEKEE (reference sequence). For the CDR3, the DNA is TGTGCCAGCAGCGCGGGACAGGGGATTGGAGAGACCCAGTACTTC. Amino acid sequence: CASSAGQGIGETQYF.

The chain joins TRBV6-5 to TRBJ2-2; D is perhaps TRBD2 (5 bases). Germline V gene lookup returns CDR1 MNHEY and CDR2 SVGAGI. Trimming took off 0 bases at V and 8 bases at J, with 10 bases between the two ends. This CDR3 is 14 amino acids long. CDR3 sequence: CASSYSGWRGELFF. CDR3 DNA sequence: TGTGCCAGCAGTTACTCGGGGTGGAGGGGGGAGCTGTTTTTT.

The DNA for the CDR3 is TGTGCCAGCAGTCGGGTACCGGATAGCAATCAGCCCCAGCATTTT. This codes for CASSRVPDSNQPQHF. This chain links TRBV28 with TRBJ1-5; D is uncertain. The CDR3 spans 15 residues. Germline assignment: CDR1 MDHEN and CDR2 SYDVKM. V gave up 5 bases and J gave up 0 bases, with 11 bases separating them.

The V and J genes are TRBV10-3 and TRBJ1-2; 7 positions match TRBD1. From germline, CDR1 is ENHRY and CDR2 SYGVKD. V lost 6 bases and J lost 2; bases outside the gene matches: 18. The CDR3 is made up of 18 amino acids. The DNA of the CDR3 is TGTGCCATCAGCCCGAGCCTGGGGGGACAGCGTCGGAACTATGGCTACACCTTC. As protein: CAISPSLGGQRRNYGYTF.

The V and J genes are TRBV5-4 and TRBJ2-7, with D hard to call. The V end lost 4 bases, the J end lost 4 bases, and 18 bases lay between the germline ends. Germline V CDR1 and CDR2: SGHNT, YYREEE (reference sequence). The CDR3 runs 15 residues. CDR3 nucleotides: TGTGCCAGCAGCCCGCCCGGCACAGAGCTTTACGAGCAGTACTTC. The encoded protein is CASSPPGTELYEQYF.

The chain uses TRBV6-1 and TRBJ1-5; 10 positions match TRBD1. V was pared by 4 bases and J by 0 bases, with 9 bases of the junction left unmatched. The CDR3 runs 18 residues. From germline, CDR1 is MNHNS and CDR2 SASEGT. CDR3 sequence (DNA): TGTGCCAGCAGTGCGAGACAGGGGGCTGGGTATAGCAATCAGCCCCAGCATTTT. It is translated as CASSARQGAGYSNQPQHF.

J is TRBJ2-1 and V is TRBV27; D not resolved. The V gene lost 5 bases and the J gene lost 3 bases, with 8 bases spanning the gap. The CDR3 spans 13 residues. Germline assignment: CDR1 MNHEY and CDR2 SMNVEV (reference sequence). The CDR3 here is CASSTALYNEQFF. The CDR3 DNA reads TGTGCCAGCAGTACTGCTCTCTACAATGAGCAGTTCTTC.

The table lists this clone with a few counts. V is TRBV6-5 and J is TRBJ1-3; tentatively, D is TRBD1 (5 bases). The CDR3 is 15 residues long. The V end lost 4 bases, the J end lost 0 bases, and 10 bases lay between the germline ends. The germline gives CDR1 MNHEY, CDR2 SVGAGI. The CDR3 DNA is TGTGCCAGCAGTTTCGGGGGGAGCTCTGGAAACACCATATATTTT. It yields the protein CASSFGGSSGNTIYF.

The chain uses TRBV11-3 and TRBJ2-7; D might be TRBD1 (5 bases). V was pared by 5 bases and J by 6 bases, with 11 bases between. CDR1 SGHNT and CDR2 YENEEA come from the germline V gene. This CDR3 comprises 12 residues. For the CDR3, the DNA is TGTGCCAGCAGCCGTACCCAGGGCGAGCAGTACTTC. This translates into CASSRTQGEQYF.

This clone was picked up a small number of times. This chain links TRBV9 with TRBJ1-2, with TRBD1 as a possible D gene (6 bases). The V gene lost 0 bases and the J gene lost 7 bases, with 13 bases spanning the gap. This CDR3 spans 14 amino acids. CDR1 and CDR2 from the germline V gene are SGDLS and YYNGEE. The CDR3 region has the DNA TGTGCCAGCAGCGTAGATGGCAGGGGAAGTGGCTACACCTTC. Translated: CASSVDGRGSGYTF. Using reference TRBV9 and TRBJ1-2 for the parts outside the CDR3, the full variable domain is DSGVTQTPKHLITATGQRVTLRCSPRSGDLSVYWYQQSLDQGLQFLIQYYNGEERAKGNILERFSAQQFPDLHSELNLSSLELGDSALYFCASSVDGRGSGYTFGSGTRLTVV.

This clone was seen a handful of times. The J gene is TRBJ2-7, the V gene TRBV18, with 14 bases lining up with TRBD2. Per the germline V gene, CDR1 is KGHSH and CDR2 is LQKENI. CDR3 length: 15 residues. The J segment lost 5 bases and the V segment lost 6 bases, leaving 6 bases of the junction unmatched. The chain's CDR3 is CASSKMGLAGDEQYF. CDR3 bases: TGTGCCAGCTCGAAGATGGGACTAGCGGGAGACGAGCAGTACTTC.

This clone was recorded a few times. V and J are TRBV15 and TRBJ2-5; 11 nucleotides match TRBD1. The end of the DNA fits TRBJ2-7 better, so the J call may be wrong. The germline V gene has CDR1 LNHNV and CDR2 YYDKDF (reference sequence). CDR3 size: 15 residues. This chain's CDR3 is CATSSGTGGTYEQYF. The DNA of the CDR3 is TGTGCCACCAGCAGTGGGACAGGGGGGACCTACGAGCAGTACTTC.